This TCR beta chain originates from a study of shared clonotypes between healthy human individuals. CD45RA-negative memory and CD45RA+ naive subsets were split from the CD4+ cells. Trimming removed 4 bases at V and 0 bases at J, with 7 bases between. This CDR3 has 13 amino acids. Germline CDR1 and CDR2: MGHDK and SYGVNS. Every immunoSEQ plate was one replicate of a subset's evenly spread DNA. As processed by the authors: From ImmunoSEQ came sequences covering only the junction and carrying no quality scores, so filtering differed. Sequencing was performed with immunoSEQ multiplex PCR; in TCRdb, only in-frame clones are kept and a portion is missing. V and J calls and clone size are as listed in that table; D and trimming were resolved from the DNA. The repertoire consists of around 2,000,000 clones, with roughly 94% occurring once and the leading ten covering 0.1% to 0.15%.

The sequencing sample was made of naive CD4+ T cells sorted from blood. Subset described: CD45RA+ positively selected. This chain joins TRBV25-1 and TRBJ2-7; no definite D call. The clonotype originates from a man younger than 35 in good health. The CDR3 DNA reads TGTGCCAGCAGTGGACAAAACTCCTACGAGCAGTACTTC. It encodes CASSGQNSYEQYF.